This T cell receptor beta chain originates from a study of blood T cell repertoires in COVID-19. Study overall: There were acute and convalescent COVID-19 samples, and they came from the United States, Italy and Spain. The analysed material was cDNA or gDNA that came from T cells, B-cell-depleted T cells, or PBMCs.

Across about two dozen US areas, participants ranged in age from about 18 to 90 years. Cohorts were determined from participant-reported clinical history. Clones were read by immunoSEQ multiplex PCR, and TCRdb kept only the in-frame ones, dropping some. This sample yields some 230,000 clones, of which just under 85% are seen a single time; about 1.3% belongs to the top ten. The CDR3 runs to 14 residues. Germline assignment: CDR1 ENHRY and CDR2 SYGVKD. Trimming removed 6 bases from V and 4 bases from J; junction bases left unmatched: 5. Sequenced sample: PBMCs or T cells enriched from blood (not recorded which). This chain connects TRBV10-3 to TRBJ2-1, with 8 nucleotides matching TRBD2. The clonotype was recovered from a woman in her thirties or forties with acute COVID-19. CDR3 sequence: CAISFSGAYNEQFF. The CDR3 nucleotides are TGTGCCATCAGCTTTAGCGGGGCATACAATGAGCAGTTCTTC.